This passage covers 11 T cell receptor beta chains from one sample sequenced in a study of T cells after yellow fever vaccination (dated 2019 in TCRdb). The library was generated by 5' RACE. The data were produced on an Illumina HiSeq 2500. Using fastp trimming at Q25 and MiXCR clonotype assembly, TCRdb reanalyzed the public sequencing data and kept in-frame beta chains. Each entry merges the rows of one CDR3 protein and shows their most common DNA and genes. The sample table contains around 63,000 distinct CDR3 sequences; only one count was recorded for approximately 7% of them. About 38% of the sample belongs to the ten largest clones. Interpreted using the paper, the treatment or condition label stands for: live attenuated yellow fever vaccine strain. This specimen was CD8+ T cells sorted from PBMCs, taken 15 days after the yellow fever booster vaccination. The receptors shown here come from a young man who received the YFV17D yellow fever vaccine.

This clonotype showed up many times. The V call is TRBV6-5, the J call TRBJ2-7; D unresolved. V dropped 0 bases and J dropped 6 bases, with 3 bases sitting between them. The germline gives CDR1 MNHEY, CDR2 SVGAGI. The CDR3 contains 11 residues. The CDR3 reads CASSYSGEQYF. The CDR3 DNA is TGTGCCAGCAGTTACTCGGGCGAGCAGTACTTC.

This clonotype has a count of ten or more. CDR3 DNA sequence: TGCAGTGAAAGGTCGGGAGGGCCGAAAGGAGAGACCCAGTACTTC. It yields the protein CSERSGGPKGETQYF. The rearrangement links TRBV20-1 to TRBJ2-5, with 8 bases aligning to TRBD2. The trim removed 7 bases at V and 4 bases at J, leaving 14 bases unmatched. The germline V gene encodes CDR1 DFQATT and CDR2 SNEGSKA (reference sequence). This CDR3 has 15 residues.

This clonotype has ten or more counts. The chain carries TRBV20-1 and TRBJ1-2; D is uncertain. Germline CDR1 DFQATT, CDR2 SNEGSKA (reference sequence). The V end was cut by 4 bases, the J end by 2 bases, with 14 bases between. The CDR3 is 14 amino acids. The CDR3 loop is CSATGASRNYGYTF. CDR3 coding DNA: TGCAGTGCTACAGGTGCGTCTCGGAACTATGGCTACACCTTC.

A few counts support this clonotype. V usage is TRBV11-2 and J usage is TRBJ2-7, with D perhaps given as TRBD1 or TRBD2 (5 bases each). This CDR3 is built from 14 residues. V was shortened by 1 base and J by 7 bases, with 14 bases between the two germline ends. Per the germline V gene, CDR1 is SGHAT and CDR2 is FQNNGV. The CDR3 nucleotides read TGTGCCAGCAGCTTAGCCAGAGGGGCATTGGAGCAGTACTTC. The encoded protein is CASSLARGALEQYF. The full variable domain, rest sourced from reference TRBV11-2 and TRBJ2-7, is EAGVAQSPRYKIIEKRQSVAFWCNPISGHATLYWYQQILGQGPKLLIQFQNNGVVDDSQLPKDRFSAERLKGVDSTLKIQPAKLEDSAVYLCASSLARGALEQYFGPGTRLTVT.

This clonotype was detected ten times or more. V and J are TRBV20-1 and TRBJ2-7, with D maybe TRBD1 (6 bases). The CDR3 runs 16 residues. The V and J ends lost 6 bases and 9 bases respectively, with 30 bases between them. Germline CDR1 and CDR2: DFQATT and SNEGSKA (reference sequence). The CDR3 reads CSAPWDPGELSLGQYF. The CDR3 bases are TGCAGTGCCCCATGGGACCCAGGGGAGCTGTCACTCGGGCAGTACTTC.

This clonotype was seen at least ten times. The CDR3 loop reads CASSDDRGPYNEQFF. CDR3 DNA: TGCGCCAGCAGCGATGACAGGGGGCCCTACAATGAGCAGTTCTTC. The genes are TRBV5-1 and TRBJ2-1; 10 bases match TRBD1. Germline CDR1 reads SGHRS; CDR2 reads YFSETQ. Trimming cost V 4 bases and J 2 bases; bases outside gene matches: 3. The length of the CDR3 is 15 residues.

Many counts were recorded for this clonotype. This chain joins TRBV7-8 and TRBJ2-7; no firm D call. The V end was cut by 4 bases, the J end by 6 bases, with 10 bases between. CDR1 and CDR2 (germline): SGHVS, FQNEAQ. This CDR3 region has 12 residues. In DNA, the CDR3 is TGTGCCAGCAGCTCCGGGTCTGGCGAGCAGTACTTC. Its protein product is CASSSGSGEQYF.

The sample holds many counts of this clonotype. The chain links TRBV20-1 to TRBJ2-1; 14 bases agree with TRBD2. Per germline, CDR1 DFQATT and CDR2 SNEGSKA (reference sequence). The CDR3 loop spans 16 amino acids. Trimming at V came to 0 bases and at J to 9 bases, leaving 7 bases not matched to a gene. Written as DNA, the CDR3 is TGCAGTGCTAGAGATGGACTAGCGGGAGGTGCAGCTGAGCAGTTCTTC. Translating gives CSARDGLAGGAAEQFF.

For this clonotype: This sequence may be a read error, since a much larger clone differs from it by one base. The genes are TRBV29-1 and TRBJ2-1; D remains ambiguous. The CDR3 length is 12 residues. Trimming removed 3 bases at V and 8 bases at J, with 11 bases between. The germline V gene encodes CDR1 SQVTM and CDR2 ANQGSEA. CDR3 sequence reads: CSVEQEFDEQFF. DNA for the CDR3: TGCAGCGTTGAGCAGGAATTTGATGAGCAGTTCTTC.

Many counts were recorded for this clonotype. Germline and junction disagree at one end, which may indicate a read error. The chain couples TRBV2 to TRBJ2-3; 9 bases are shared with TRBD2. The CDR3 is 13 residues long. Germline lookup yields CDR1 SNHLY and CDR2 FYNNEI. CDR3 coding DNA: TGTGCCAGCAGTGAGGGACTAGCCGGGTTAAGACTTTTT. It yields the protein CASSEGLAGLRLF.

This clonotype was found many times. The gene calls are TRBV12-3 or TRBV12-4 and TRBJ2-2; TRBD1 matches at 7 bases. The CDR3 totals 15 residues. Trimming removed 3 bases from V and 3 bases from J; junction bases left unmatched: 4. CDR3 protein: CASSFGTEHTGELFF. The DNA of the CDR3 is TGTGCCAGCAGTTTTGGGACAGAGCACACCGGGGAGCTGTTTTTT.